This T cell receptor (beta chain) was profiled in a study of identical twins. The CDR3 is 14 amino acids. CDR1 MNHEY and CDR2 SMNVEV come from the germline V gene (reference sequence). V gave up 8 bases and J gave up 3 bases, with 13 bases separating them. Each CDR3 protein gets one entry after TCRdb re-called the 5' RACE reads with MiXCR. The sample consists of some 690,000 distinct CDR3 sequences, approximately 21% of them appearing once. The same specimen was also included in a second study, on T cells expressing NK-cell markers.

The specimen was PBMCs. This chain connects TRBV27 to TRBJ2-2, with D unresolved. The TCR sequence derives from a young woman in good health. CDR3 DNA: TGTGCCAGCGGAAAGCAGGTTTACACCGGGGAGCTGTTTTTT. This sequence encodes CASGKQVYTGELFF.